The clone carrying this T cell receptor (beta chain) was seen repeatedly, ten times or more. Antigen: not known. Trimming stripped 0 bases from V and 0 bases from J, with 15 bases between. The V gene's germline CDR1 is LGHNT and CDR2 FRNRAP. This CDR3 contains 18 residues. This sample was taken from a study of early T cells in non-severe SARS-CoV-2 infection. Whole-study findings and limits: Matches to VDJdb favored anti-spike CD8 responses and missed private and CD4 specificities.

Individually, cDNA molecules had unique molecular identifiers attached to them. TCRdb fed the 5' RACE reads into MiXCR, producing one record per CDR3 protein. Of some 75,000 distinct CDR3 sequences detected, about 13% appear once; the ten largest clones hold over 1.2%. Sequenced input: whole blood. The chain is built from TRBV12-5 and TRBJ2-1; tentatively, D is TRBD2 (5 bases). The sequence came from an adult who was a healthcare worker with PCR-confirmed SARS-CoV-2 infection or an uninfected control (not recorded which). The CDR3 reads CASGLVFGEGSSYNEQFF. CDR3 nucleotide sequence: TGTGCTAGTGGTTTGGTATTTGGGGAAGGGAGCTCCTACAATGAGCAGTTCTTC.